The 29 T cell receptor beta chains below come from one sample, sequenced in a study of T cell responses to AZD1222 COVID-19 vaccine. Here immunoSEQ multiplex PCR was the method, and the copy in TCRdb shows in-frame clones only, minus some. Of some 70,000 clones listed, 75% to 90% are singletons. Material: peripheral blood, obtained 28 days after the second AZD1222 dose. Source of these receptors: an adult who received the AZD1222 COVID-19 vaccine.

This rearrangement joins TRBV13 to TRBJ2-5, with 12 bases matching TRBD2. Looked up from germline, CDR1 is PRHDT and CDR2 is FYEKMQ (reference sequence). The CDR3 runs 15 residues. Losses at the gene ends were 3 bases for V and 5 bases for J; bases not matched to a gene: 4. The CDR3 nucleotides read TGTGCCAGCAGCTTCCAACTAGCGGGGGGTGAGACCCAGTACTTC. This encodes CASSFQLAGGETQYF.

This sequence joins TRBV28 and TRBJ1-1; 10 bases line up with TRBD1. CDR1 MDHEN and CDR2 SYDVKM come from the germline V gene. J gave up 1 base and V 4 bases, and 9 bases lay outside the gene matches. The CDR3 length is 17 residues. CDR3 residues: CASSSRTGGLRNTEAFF. The CDR3 coding sequence is TGTGCCAGCAGTTCAAGGACAGGGGGGCTTAGGAACACTGAAGCTTTCTTT.

The genes are TRBV27 and TRBJ1-6, with D possibly being TRBD1 (5 bases). Looked up from germline, CDR1 is MNHEY and CDR2 is SMNVEV (reference sequence). V was pared by 0 bases and J by 7 bases, with 10 bases between. This CDR3 is built from 15 residues. Here the CDR3 reads CASSLSRGPNSPLHF. Written as DNA, the CDR3 is TGTGCCAGCAGTTTATCCCGGGGACCCAATTCACCCCTCCACTTT.

The genes are TRBV27 and TRBJ1-1, with D uncertain. The V end was cut by 2 bases, the J end by 7 bases, with 8 bases between. This CDR3 spans 12 amino acids. Germline assignment: CDR1 MNHEY and CDR2 SMNVEV (reference sequence). The CDR3 loop reads CASSLDGVEAFF. The DNA for the CDR3 is TGTGCCAGCAGTTTAGACGGCGTTGAAGCTTTCTTT.

The V gene is TRBV29-1, the J gene TRBJ1-2; a weak D match, TRBD1 (5 bases). This CDR3 has 14 amino acids. V dropped 3 bases and J dropped 5 bases, with 16 bases sitting between them. Germline V gene sequence: CDR1 SQVTM, CDR2 ANQGSEA. The DNA for the CDR3 is TGCAGCGTTGAGCCCGCAGGGAAGGGGTATGGCTACACCTTC. Translating it yields CSVEPAGKGYGYTF.

The chain couples TRBV6-5 to TRBJ2-5; 8 nucleotides agree with TRBD2. CDR3 size: 14 residues. J gave up 4 bases and V 6 bases, and 7 bases lay outside the gene matches. CDR1 MNHEY and CDR2 SVGAGI come from the germline V gene. CDR3 DNA sequence: TGTGCCAGCAGCGGTCGGGGGGGCCGAGAGACCCAGTACTTC. It codes for CASSGRGGRETQYF.

This chain uses TRBV5-1 with TRBJ2-7; D is tentatively TRBD1 or TRBD2 (7 bases each). The germline gives CDR1 SGHRS, CDR2 YFSETQ. The V end lost 3 bases, the J end lost 7 bases, and 17 bases lay between the germline ends. The CDR3 length is 14 residues. CDR3 coding DNA: TGCGCCAGCAGCTGGGGGGGACAGCTTTCGGAGCAGTACTTC. It is translated as CASSWGGQLSEQYF.

This clone appeared once. CDR3: CASRQTTGNYGYTF. The CDR3 DNA is TGTGCCAGCAGACAAACCACAGGGAACTATGGCTACACCTTC. J is TRBJ1-2 and V is TRBV7-2, with D perhaps matching TRBD1 (6 bases). Trimming took 6 bases from V and 2 from J, leaving 13 bases between them. The CDR3 covers 14 residues. The germline V gene encodes CDR1 SGHTA and CDR2 FQGNSA.

This clone occurred once. The genes are TRBV11-1 and TRBJ1-1; no reliable D call. Germline CDR1 SGHAT, CDR2 FQDESV (reference sequence). Trimming left V 1 base short and J 5 bases short, with 11 bases between. The CDR3 is 14 residues long. CDR3 residues: CASSLEAVGTEAFF. In DNA form, the CDR3 reads TGTGCCAGCAGCTTAGAGGCAGTGGGAACTGAAGCTTTCTTT.

The chain joins TRBV19 to TRBJ2-7, with 9 bases lining up with TRBD1. The CDR3 length is 15 residues. The V gene end was trimmed by 5 bases and the J gene end by 2 bases; junction bases not matched to a gene: 7. Germline CDR1 is LNHDA and CDR2 is SQIVND (reference sequence). The CDR3 coding sequence is TGTGCCAGTAGTCAACAGGGGGCTCTTCCCTACGAGCAGTACTTC. This gives the protein CASSQQGALPYEQYF.

The rearrangement uses TRBV5-1 and TRBJ2-2; possible D gene TRBD1, 5 bases. The germline V and J ends were trimmed by 0 bases and 7 bases, with 7 bases remaining between them. From germline, CDR1 is SGHRS and CDR2 YFSETQ. This CDR3 is 13 amino acids long. CDR3 bases: TGCGCCAGCAGCTTGGAAGGGGACGGGGAGCTGTTTTTT. This codes for CASSLEGDGELFF.

This chain joins TRBV25-1 and TRBJ1-4, with D possibly being TRBD1 (5 bases). The V gene's germline CDR1 is MGHDK and CDR2 SYGVNS. This CDR3 contains 14 residues. The germline V and J ends were trimmed by 4 bases and 4 bases, with 10 bases remaining between them. CDR3 residues: CASSVGGDNEKLFF. The CDR3 bases are TGTGCCAGCAGTGTCGGGGGGGATAATGAAAAACTGTTTTTT.

This rearrangement joins TRBV9 to TRBJ1-4, with D hard to call. Per germline, CDR1 SGDLS and CDR2 YYNGEE. The CDR3 totals 15 residues. V gave up 4 bases and J gave up 5 bases, with 15 bases separating them. The CDR3 nucleotides read TGTGCCAGCAGCCCCCGAGACGGAATGAATGAAAAACTGTTTTTT. Amino acids: CASSPRDGMNEKLFF.

The genes are TRBV14 and TRBJ2-1; no clear D. The CDR3 covers 16 residues. Germline V gives CDR1 SGHDN, CDR2 FVKESK. Trimming cost V 1 base and J 4 bases, with 14 bases left between them. CDR3 protein: CASSQATLDQYNEQFF. The DNA of the CDR3 is TGTGCCAGCAGCCAAGCGACTTTGGACCAATACAATGAGCAGTTCTTC.

This chain connects TRBV2 to TRBJ1-1; tentative D call: TRBD1 (5 bases). V shed 7 bases and J shed 0 bases, with 18 bases lying between them. Germline loops: CDR1 SNHLY, CDR2 FYNNEI. CDR3 length: 16 amino acids. CDR3 in amino acids: CASKTEGLLMNTEAFF. Here the CDR3 DNA reads TGTGCCAGCAAGACCGAGGGACTCCTCATGAACACTGAAGCTTTCTTT.

This chain connects TRBV19 to TRBJ2-3; D is unresolved. The CDR3 length is 14 residues. The germline CDR1 and CDR2 sequences are LNHDA and SQIVND (reference sequence). Between the trimmed V and J ends, which lost 8 bases and 0 bases, there was a span of 12 bases. For the CDR3, the DNA is TGTGCCAGTCGCGGATTCTTCAGCACAGATACGCAGTATTTT. Translated: CASRGFFSTDTQYF.

The V and J genes are TRBV28 and TRBJ1-5; D remains unclear. This CDR3 is 14 amino acids long. The germline gives CDR1 MDHEN, CDR2 SYDVKM. Trimming stripped 2 bases from V and 3 bases from J, with 8 bases between. The DNA for the CDR3 is TGTGCCAGCAGTTTAAGGGAAGACAATCAGCCCCAGCATTTT. This gives the protein CASSLREDNQPQHF.

This chain links TRBV9 with TRBJ1-6; D is uncertain. Germline CDR1 and CDR2: SGDLS and YYNGEE. Trimming removed 4 bases at V and 5 bases at J, with 25 bases between. The CDR3 covers 19 residues. DNA of the CDR3: TGTGCCAGCAGCACCAGATCAGAGTTCCTCCCTTCAGATAATTCACCCCTCCACTTT. Its protein is CASSTRSEFLPSDNSPLHF.

The rearrangement uses TRBV4-1 and TRBJ1-5, with TRBD1 matching 8 bases. The V segment lost 0 bases and the J segment 6 bases; nucleotides outside the gene matches: 10. The CDR3 runs 17 residues. Per germline, CDR1 MGHRA and CDR2 YSYEKL. CDR3 region: CASSQDPPDTGGQPQHF. The CDR3 DNA reads as TGCGCCAGCAGCCAAGATCCCCCGGACACAGGGGGTCAGCCCCAGCATTTT.

The J gene is TRBJ2-1, the V gene TRBV25-1; the D call may be TRBD1 or TRBD2 (6 bases each). Trimming pared 3 bases from V and 0 bases from J, leaving 9 bases between. The CDR3 has 15 residues. The germline CDR1 and CDR2 sequences are MGHDK and SYGVNS. The CDR3 nucleotides read TGTGCCAGCAGTGAGTCGGGGGCCTCCTACAATGAGCAGTTCTTC. This translates into CASSESGASYNEQFF.

CDR3 nucleotides: TGTGCCAGCAGCTGGGGACAGGGCCAGCGAAACACCATATATTTT. It is translated as CASSWGQGQRNTIYF. The chain joins TRBV5-5 to TRBJ1-3, with 9 bases aligning to TRBD1. Looked up from germline, CDR1 is SGHKS and CDR2 is YYEKEE (reference sequence). The trim removed 3 bases at V and 5 bases at J, leaving 6 bases unmatched. This CDR3 is 15 amino acids long.

By frequency in the sample, this clone is medium-sized. This CDR3 is CASSESENYGYTF. CDR3 DNA: TGTGCCAGCAGTGAATCAGAGAACTATGGCTACACCTTC. The chain carries TRBV25-1 and TRBJ1-2; unclear D gene. This CDR3 has 13 amino acids. Trimming removed 1 base from V and 2 bases from J, with 5 bases in between. CDR1 is MGHDK and CDR2 is SYGVNS in the germline V gene.

J is TRBJ2-1 and V is TRBV11-1; D remains unclear. This CDR3 contains 16 residues. Germline-derived CDR1 and CDR2 are SGHAT and FQDESV (reference sequence). Trimming stripped 2 bases from V and 0 bases from J, with 11 bases between. Here the CDR3 DNA reads TGTGCCAGCAGCTTATTGGTAACGAGCTCCTACAATGAGCAGTTCTTC. Its translation is CASSLLVTSSYNEQFF. The full variable domain, in which reference TRBV11-1 and TRBJ2-1 provide the parts outside the CDR3, is EAEVAQSPRYKITEKSQAVAFWCDPISGHATLYWYRQILGQGPELLVQFQDESVVDDSQLPKDRFSAERLKGVDSTLKIQPAELGDSAMYLCASSLLVTSSYNEQFFGPGTRLTVL.

This clone was found a few times. The V gene is TRBV12-3 or TRBV12-4, the J gene TRBJ2-3; no clear D gene. Trimming stripped 9 bases from V and 0 bases from J, with 10 bases between. The CDR3 has 13 residues. The CDR3: CASEAQSTDTQYF. In nucleotides, the CDR3 is TGTGCCAGTGAAGCGCAAAGCACAGATACGCAGTATTTT.

V usage is TRBV14 and J usage is TRBJ1-2; the D is unclear. Germline assignment: CDR1 SGHDN and CDR2 FVKESK. The CDR3 is 12 residues long. The V end was cut by 3 bases, the J end by 1 base, with 3 bases between. The CDR3: CASSQNNYGYTF. CDR3 DNA sequence: TGTGCCAGCAGCCAGAATAACTATGGCTACACCTTC.

This clone has only one observation. This CDR3 is CASSHSTGATATNEKLFF. Written as DNA, the CDR3 is TGTGCCAGCAGCCATTCCACAGGGGCGACTGCAACTAATGAAAAACTGTTTTTT. J is TRBJ1-4 and V is TRBV3-1 (or the pseudogene TRBV3-2); the match to TRBD1 covers 7 bases. The germline gives CDR1 LGHDT, CDR2 YNNKEL (reference sequence). The CDR3 loop spans 18 amino acids. V was clipped by 3 bases and J by 0 bases; unmatched bases: 10.

This chain uses TRBV10-3 with TRBJ1-2; the match to TRBD1 covers 9 bases. CDR3 length equals 19 residues. Germline CDR1 ENHRY, CDR2 SYGVKD. Trimming at V came to 0 bases and at J to 4 bases, leaving 15 bases not matched to a gene. The CDR3, as DNA: TGTGCCATCAGTGAGTCAGGTTGGACAGGGGAGGCGTCGTCCTATGGCTACACCTTC. It yields the protein CAISESGWTGEASSYGYTF.

As to this clone: This CDR3 is missing its conserved last phenylalanine or tryptophan, likely due to a read error. The DNA is omitted, as the CDR3 cannot be located on it reliably, and the CDR3 follows TCRdb's listing. J is TRBJ1-1 and V is TRBV3-1 (or the pseudogene TRBV3-2). Both ends counted, the CDR3 spans 10 residues. Germline V CDR1 and CDR2: LGHDT, YNNKEL (reference sequence). CDR3 loop: CASSQDCGVH.

Concerning this clone itself: The germline gene is not matched at one end of the junction; a read error may be the cause. The rearrangement links TRBV7-7 to TRBJ2-1; TRBD2 might be the D (6 bases). Germline CDR1 reads SSHAT; CDR2 reads FNYEAQ (reference sequence). The CDR3 consists of 17 residues. CDR3 protein: CASSLAPSGGPPGEQFF. CDR3 nucleotides: TGTGCTAGCAGCTTAGCTCCCTCCGGGGGACCTCCGGGTGAGCAGTTCTTC.